The 15 T cell receptor beta chains below all came from one sample that was sequenced in a study of identical twins. In TCRdb, the 5' RACE reads were re-called with MiXCR into one record per CDR3 protein. The sample includes about 690,000 distinct CDR3 sequences, around 20% seen only once; the top ten take 4% to 4.5%. These data were also reused for a study on T cells expressing NK-cell markers.

Specimen: PBMCs. Source of these receptors: a woman younger than 30 in good health.

The chain employs TRBV7-9 and TRBJ2-5; D tentatively fits TRBD1 or TRBD2 (6 bases each). Between the trimmed V and J ends, which lost 7 bases and 10 bases, there was a span of 22 bases. The CDR3 totals 14 residues. From germline, CDR1 is SEHNR and CDR2 FQNEAQ (reference sequence). CDR3 protein: CASTPQGGIGIQYF. In DNA, the CDR3 is TGTGCCAGCACCCCTCAAGGGGGGATTGGTATCCAGTACTTC.

This clonotype came up a few times. This sequence joins TRBV29-1 and TRBJ1-3; TRBD1 might be the D (5 bases). This CDR3 has 12 residues. V shed 4 bases and J shed 6 bases, with 10 bases lying between them. The V gene's germline CDR1 is SQVTM and CDR2 ANQGSEA. CDR3 loop: CSVASGINTIYF. The CDR3 DNA reads TGCAGCGTTGCTTCAGGGATAAACACCATATATTTT.

The chain uses TRBV9 and TRBJ2-2; D may match TRBD1 or TRBD2 (5 bases each). Germline V CDR1 and CDR2: SGDLS, YYNGEE. This CDR3 contains 15 residues. V shed 0 bases and J shed 2 bases, with 8 bases lying between them. Here the CDR3 reads CASSVEGPNTGELFF. CDR3 in DNA: TGTGCCAGCAGCGTAGAGGGACCCAACACCGGGGAGCTGTTTTTT.

This clonotype has only a few counts. The rearrangement uses TRBV10-3 and TRBJ2-1; maybe TRBD1 (5 bases). This CDR3 spans 11 amino acids. V was cut by 7 bases and J by 10 bases, with 11 bases left in between. Germline V gene sequence: CDR1 ENHRY, CDR2 SYGVKD. Here the CDR3 reads CAIMGYREQFF. The CDR3 DNA sequence: TGTGCCATCATGGGCTACAGGGAGCAGTTCTTC.

This clonotype has only a few counts. The chain recombines TRBV7-9 with TRBJ2-7, with 8 nucleotides matching TRBD2. Trimming cost V 5 bases and J 7 bases; bases outside gene matches: 16. This CDR3 comprises 16 residues. The germline V gene has CDR1 SEHNR and CDR2 FQNEAQ (reference sequence). In DNA form, the CDR3 reads TGTGCCAGCAGCGCCCCCGGGACTAGGTTTGAAGGGGAGCAGTACTTC. Residues: CASSAPGTRFEGEQYF.

The gene calls are TRBV5-1 and TRBJ1-2; 7 bases match TRBD1. This CDR3 has 16 residues. CDR1 and CDR2 from the germline V gene are SGHRS and YFSETQ. V dropped 5 bases and J dropped 2; count of bases not matched to a gene: 12. The CDR3 bases are TGCGCCAGCAGGCCCCTTACAGGGGCCGTGAACTATGGCTACACCTTC. The encoded protein is CASRPLTGAVNYGYTF.

This clonotype was observed a handful of times. V gene TRBV20-1 combines with J gene TRBJ1-3; D ambiguous. This CDR3 spans 12 amino acids. The V end was cut by 3 bases, the J end by 7 bases, with 10 bases between. Germline CDR1 and CDR2: DFQATT and SNEGSKA (reference sequence). Here the CDR3 DNA reads TGCAGTGCTAGCGGTTGGCCCAACACCATATATTTT. It is translated as CSASGWPNTIYF.

The rearrangement links TRBV4-2 to TRBJ1-5; no firm D call. There are 15 residues in the CDR3. The V and J ends lost 0 bases and 7 bases respectively, with 13 bases between them. Germline V gene data show CDR1 as LGHNA and CDR2 as YNFKEQ. CDR3 sequence (DNA): TGTGCCAGCAGCCAAGAGGGTGCAACCAAACAGCCCCAGCATTTT. Encoded protein: CASSQEGATKQPQHF.

This clonotype came up once. The chain uses TRBV3-1 and TRBJ2-7; possibly TRBD1 or TRBD2 for D (7 bases each). This CDR3 has 16 amino acids. V lost 1 base and J 2 bases, leaving 15 bases between the germline ends. In germline, CDR1 is LGHDT, CDR2 YNNKEL (reference sequence). As DNA, the CDR3 is TGTGCCAGCAGCCAAGTAAAGGGGGCGGGAGCCTACGAGCAGTACTTC. Amino acid sequence: CASSQVKGAGAYEQYF.

The J gene is TRBJ2-3, the V gene TRBV7-6, with D perhaps matching TRBD1 or TRBD2 (5 bases each). Germline V lookup: CDR1 SGHVS, CDR2 FNYEAQ. V shed 5 bases and J shed 8 bases, with 11 bases lying between them. The CDR3 contains 12 residues. CDR3 in DNA: TGTGCCAGCAGCCGAGTTGGGGGTACGCAGTATTTT. This encodes CASSRVGGTQYF.

This clonotype was counted ten times or more. The rearrangement uses TRBV20-1 and TRBJ1-3; D remains ambiguous. CDR1 is DFQATT, CDR2 SNEGSKA, per germline (reference sequence). The CDR3 has 13 residues. The DNA for the CDR3 is TGCAGCTTATGGGAGACCTCTGGAAACACCATATATTTT. The encoded protein is CSLWETSGNTIYF.

The chain has TRBV20-1 and TRBJ2-4; 8 bases are shared with TRBD2. Per the germline V gene, CDR1 is DFQATT and CDR2 is SNEGSKA (reference sequence). J lost 6 bases, V lost 3 bases, and 16 bases had no gene match. The CDR3 consists of 17 residues. The CDR3 region has the DNA TGCAGTGCTAGCGGGGCAGCGGGGGACCAGAAACGAAACATTCAGTACTTC. Translated: CSASGAAGDQKRNIQYF.

This clonotype was recorded a few times. The chain carries TRBV7-2 and TRBJ2-7; D is ambiguous. The CDR3 spans 13 residues. V was shortened by 3 bases and J by 2 bases, with 8 bases between the two germline ends. CDR1 and CDR2 from the germline V gene are SGHTA and FQGNSA. CDR3 sequence: CASSFDATYEQYF. DNA of the CDR3: TGTGCCAGCAGCTTCGATGCTACCTACGAGCAGTACTTC.

This rearrangement joins TRBV12-3 or TRBV12-4 to TRBJ2-7, with TRBD1 matching 7 bases. The CDR3 loop spans 15 amino acids. J was trimmed by 3 bases and V by 4 bases; bases with no gene match: 9. DNA for the CDR3: TGTGCCAGCAGTTCCCTCGGTCGGGACAGCTACGAGCAGTACTTC. Protein: CASSSLGRDSYEQYF.

This clonotype appeared many times. The J gene is TRBJ2-1, the V gene TRBV7-9, with D hard to call. In germline, CDR1 is SEHNR, CDR2 FQNEAQ (reference sequence). The CDR3 loop spans 15 amino acids. Trimming removed 1 base from V and 7 bases from J, with 14 bases in between. CDR3 sequence reads: CASSLGSRVGNEQFF. CDR3 in DNA: TGTGCCAGCAGCTTAGGATCCCGGGTGGGGAATGAGCAGTTCTTC.